This entry concerns a single T cell receptor (beta chain). This sample stems from a study of T cell changes during pregnancy in multiple sclerosis. The table came from immunoSEQ multiplex PCR; TCRdb's copy has only in-frame clones and leaves some out. The repertoire holds about 76,000 clones, 93% seen once, with roughly 2.5% in the top ten. The length of the CDR3 is 14 residues. In germline, CDR1 is LNHNV, CDR2 YYDKDF (reference sequence). The ends lost 3 bases at V and 6 bases at J; junction bases unmatched: 1. This receptor was obtained from a female donor with multiple sclerosis, enrolled in a pregnancy study. The sample in question was peripheral blood, obtained in the second trimester of pregnancy. V and J are TRBV15 and TRBJ1-5; the match to TRBD1 covers 11 bases. The CDR3 sequence is CATSRGTGGQPQHF. For the CDR3, the DNA is TGTGCCACCAGCAGGGGGACAGGGGGTCAGCCCCAGCATTTT.